The rows below give T cell receptor beta chains drawn from one sample of a study of CD8+CD57+ T cells in acquired aplastic anemia. TCRdb reanalysed the reads using MiXCR and keeps one entry per CDR3 protein. The sample consists of 160,000 or so distinct CDR3 sequences, around 48% of them appearing once. Sequencing was done on a sample of sorted CD4+, CD8+, or CD8+CD57+ T cells (not recorded which) from PBMCs. These receptors all stem from a human donor with aplastic anemia. Both conserved end residues are part of each CDR3. D genes are given only for firm matches.

v_call: TRBV19
d_call: .
j_call: TRBJ1-4
cdr3_aa: CASSLQGSRNEKLFF

v_call: TRBV5-1
d_call: .
j_call: TRBJ1-1
cdr3_aa: CASRVNTEAFF

v_call: TRBV12-3/TRBV12-4
d_call: TRBD1
j_call: TRBJ1-1
cdr3_aa: CASTEGQGNTEAFF

v_call: TRBV29-1
d_call: TRBD1
j_call: TRBJ1-2
cdr3_aa: CSDFTGGNYGYTF

v_call: TRBV7-6
d_call: .
j_call: TRBJ2-7
cdr3_aa: CASSPVAGREQYF

v_call: TRBV20-1
d_call: .
j_call: TRBJ2-1
cdr3_aa: CSASSGTDNTEQFF

v_call: TRBV4-1
d_call: .
j_call: TRBJ1-3
cdr3_aa: CASSHSAGIGNTIYF

v_call: TRBV19
d_call: TRBD1
j_call: TRBJ1-2
cdr3_aa: CASSIQGAVYGYTF

v_call: TRBV5-1
d_call: .
j_call: TRBJ1-4
cdr3_aa: CASSLGAAFNEKLFF

v_call: TRBV15
d_call: .
j_call: TRBJ2-7
cdr3_aa: CATRRDPSSGEQYF

v_call: TRBV6-5
d_call: TRBD1
j_call: TRBJ2-5
cdr3_aa: CASSYDREETQYF

v_call: TRBV10-1
d_call: .
j_call: TRBJ2-7
cdr3_aa: CASSPDPILHEQYF

v_call: TRBV24-1
d_call: .
j_call: TRBJ2-3
cdr3_aa: CATSDRLNPDTQYF

v_call: TRBV25-1
d_call: .
j_call: TRBJ1-2
cdr3_aa: CASSEGGAEEGLFYYGYTF

v_call: TRBV9
d_call: TRBD2
j_call: TRBJ2-3
cdr3_aa: CASSLHGGGAGTDTQYF

v_call: TRBV6-1
d_call: .
j_call: TRBJ2-1
cdr3_aa: CASSEGAGIYNEQFF

v_call: TRBV2
d_call: TRBD1
j_call: TRBJ2-1
cdr3_aa: CATGTGGSNEQFF

v_call: TRBV7-9
d_call: .
j_call: TRBJ2-3
cdr3_aa: CASSFTSLTDTQYF

v_call: TRBV10-1
d_call: TRBD2
j_call: TRBJ2-7
cdr3_aa: CASSAASGTYEQYF

v_call: TRBV6-1
d_call: .
j_call: TRBJ1-1
cdr3_aa: CASILGVENTKAFF

v_call: TRBV14
d_call: .
j_call: TRBJ2-5
cdr3_aa: CASSQTLQETQYF

v_call: TRBV15
d_call: TRBD1
j_call: TRBJ2-1
cdr3_aa: CATSRERDRGLYNEQFF

v_call: TRBV28
d_call: TRBD2
j_call: TRBJ2-7
cdr3_aa: CASSFSGSGYEQYF

v_call: TRBV2
d_call: TRBD2
j_call: TRBJ2-7
cdr3_aa: CASRGEAGAYEQYF

v_call: TRBV15
d_call: TRBD1
j_call: TRBJ1-2
cdr3_aa: CATSRDSRQGHTAGYTF

v_call: TRBV7-9
d_call: .
j_call: TRBJ1-2
cdr3_aa: CASSPSQGGNYGYTF

v_call: TRBV11-1
d_call: .
j_call: TRBJ1-1
cdr3_aa: CASSRLGMGLMNTEAFF

v_call: TRBV2
d_call: TRBD2
j_call: TRBJ2-5
cdr3_aa: CASSELAGVGETQYF

v_call: TRBV15
d_call: TRBD1
j_call: TRBJ1-3
cdr3_aa: CATSRFLQGAVGNTVYF

v_call: TRBV12-5
d_call: .
j_call: TRBJ1-2
cdr3_aa: CASGLSLGTTGDGYTF

v_call: TRBV24-1
d_call: .
j_call: TRBJ2-2
cdr3_aa: CATSDSGELFF

v_call: TRBV2
d_call: .
j_call: TRBJ2-7
cdr3_aa: CASRARGHSYEQYF

v_call: TRBV7-6
d_call: .
j_call: TRBJ2-7
cdr3_aa: CASRYAQDGTYEQYF

v_call: TRBV11-3
d_call: .
j_call: TRBJ1-2
cdr3_aa: CASSLPGDNGYTF

v_call: TRBV19
d_call: TRBD1
j_call: TRBJ1-1
cdr3_aa: CATSTGYTEAFF

v_call: TRBV9
d_call: TRBD1
j_call: TRBJ1-3
cdr3_aa: CASSVDGTGAGNTIYF

v_call: TRBV10-3
d_call: .
j_call: TRBJ2-3
cdr3_aa: CAISSSTDTQYF

v_call: TRBV6-1
d_call: .
j_call: TRBJ2-3
cdr3_aa: CATELTDTQYF

v_call: TRBV20-1
d_call: .
j_call: TRBJ2-2
cdr3_aa: CSARDRGPTGELFF

v_call: TRBV19
d_call: .
j_call: TRBJ2-2
cdr3_aa: CASSIVGITGELFF

v_call: TRBV11-2
d_call: .
j_call: TRBJ2-3
cdr3_aa: CASSSTLAQVKDTQYF

v_call: TRBV12-3/TRBV12-4
d_call: .
j_call: TRBJ1-1
cdr3_aa: CASSLRRTEAFF

v_call: TRBV15
d_call: TRBD2
j_call: TRBJ2-1
cdr3_aa: CATSPGGDNEQFF

v_call: TRBV7-2
d_call: .
j_call: TRBJ2-4
cdr3_aa: CASSLRSGIQYF

v_call: TRBV7-3
d_call: .
j_call: TRBJ1-5
cdr3_aa: CASSLEGQPQHF

v_call: TRBV24-1
d_call: .
j_call: TRBJ1-5
cdr3_aa: CATSAVSNQPQHF

v_call: TRBV20-1
d_call: .
j_call: TRBJ2-6
cdr3_aa: CSSPEGANVLTF

v_call: TRBV7-9
d_call: .
j_call: TRBJ2-1
cdr3_aa: CASSLGTDEQFF

v_call: TRBV7-8
d_call: TRBD1
j_call: TRBJ2-7
cdr3_aa: CASSQLQGYEQYF